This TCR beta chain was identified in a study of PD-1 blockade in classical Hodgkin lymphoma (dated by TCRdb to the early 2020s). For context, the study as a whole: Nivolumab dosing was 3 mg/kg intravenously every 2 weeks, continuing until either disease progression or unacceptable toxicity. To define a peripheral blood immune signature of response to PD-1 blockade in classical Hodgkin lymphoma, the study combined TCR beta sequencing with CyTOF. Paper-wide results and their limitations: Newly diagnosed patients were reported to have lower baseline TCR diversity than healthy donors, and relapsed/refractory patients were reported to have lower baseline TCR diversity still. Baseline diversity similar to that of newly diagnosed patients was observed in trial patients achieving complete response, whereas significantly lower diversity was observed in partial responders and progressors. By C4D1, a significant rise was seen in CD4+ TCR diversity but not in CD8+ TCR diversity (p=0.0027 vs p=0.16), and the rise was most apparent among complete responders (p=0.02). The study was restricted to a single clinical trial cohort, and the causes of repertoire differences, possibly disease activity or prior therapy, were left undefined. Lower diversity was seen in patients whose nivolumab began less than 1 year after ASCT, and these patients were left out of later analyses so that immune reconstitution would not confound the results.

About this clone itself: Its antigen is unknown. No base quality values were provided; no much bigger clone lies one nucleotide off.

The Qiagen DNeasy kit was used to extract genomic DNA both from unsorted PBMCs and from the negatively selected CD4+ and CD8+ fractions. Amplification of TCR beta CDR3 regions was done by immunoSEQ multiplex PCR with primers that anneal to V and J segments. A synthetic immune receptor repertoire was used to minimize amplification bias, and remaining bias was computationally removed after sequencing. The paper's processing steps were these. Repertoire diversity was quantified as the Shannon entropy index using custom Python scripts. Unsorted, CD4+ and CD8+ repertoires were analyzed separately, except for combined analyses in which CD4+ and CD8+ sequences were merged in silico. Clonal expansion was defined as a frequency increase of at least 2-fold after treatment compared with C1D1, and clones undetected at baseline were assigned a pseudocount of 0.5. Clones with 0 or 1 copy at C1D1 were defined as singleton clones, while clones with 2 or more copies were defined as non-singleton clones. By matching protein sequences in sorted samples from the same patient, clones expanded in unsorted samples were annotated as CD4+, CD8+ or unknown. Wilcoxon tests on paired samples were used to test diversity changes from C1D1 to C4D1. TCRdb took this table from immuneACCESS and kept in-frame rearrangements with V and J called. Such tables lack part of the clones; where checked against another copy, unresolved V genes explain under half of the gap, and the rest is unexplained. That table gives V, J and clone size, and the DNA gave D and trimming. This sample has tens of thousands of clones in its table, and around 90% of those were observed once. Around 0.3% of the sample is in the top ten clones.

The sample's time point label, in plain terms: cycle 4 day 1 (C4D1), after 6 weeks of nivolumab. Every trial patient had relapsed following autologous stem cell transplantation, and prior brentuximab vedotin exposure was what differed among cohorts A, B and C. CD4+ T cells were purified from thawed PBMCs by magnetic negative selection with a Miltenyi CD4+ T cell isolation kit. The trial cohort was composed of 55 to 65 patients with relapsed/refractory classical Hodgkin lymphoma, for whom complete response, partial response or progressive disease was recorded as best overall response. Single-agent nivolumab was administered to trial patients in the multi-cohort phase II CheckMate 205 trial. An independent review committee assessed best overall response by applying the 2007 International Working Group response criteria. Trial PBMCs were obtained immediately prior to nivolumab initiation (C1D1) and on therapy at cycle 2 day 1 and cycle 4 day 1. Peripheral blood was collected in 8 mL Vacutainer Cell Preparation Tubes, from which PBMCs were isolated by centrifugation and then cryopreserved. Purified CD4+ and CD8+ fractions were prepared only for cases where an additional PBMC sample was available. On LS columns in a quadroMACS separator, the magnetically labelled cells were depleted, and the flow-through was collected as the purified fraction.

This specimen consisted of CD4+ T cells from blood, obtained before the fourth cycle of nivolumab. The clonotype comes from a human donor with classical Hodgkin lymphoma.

In nucleotide form, the sequence is TGTGCCAGCAGCTTGGCTGGGGGTAGCGAGCAGTACTTC. Translated, it gives CASSLAGGSEQYF. The chain joins TRBV5-6 to TRBJ2-7; the D segment might be TRBD1 or TRBD2, since each matches 5 bases. The germline V gene supplies CDR1 SGHDT and CDR2 YYEEEE. Trimming costs V 0 bases and J 6 bases, and their ends lie 10 bases apart. The CDR3 goes from the cysteine to the phenylalanine over 13 residues. Here the CDR3 DNA is all that survives: 39 bases in frame from base 1.